The TCR beta chain described here comes from a study of blood T cell repertoires in COVID-19. This CDR3 is 13 amino acids long. V shed 5 bases and J shed 4 bases, with 11 bases lying between them. Germline V CDR1 and CDR2: LNHDA, SQIVND (reference sequence). Sequencing used immunoSEQ multiplex PCR; TCRdb keeps in-frame clones, though not all of them. The sample has 300,000 to 400,000 clones, over 80% seen once. The chain combines TRBV19 with TRBJ1-2; tentative D call: TRBD1 (6 bases). Sequenced input: PBMCs or T cells enriched from blood (not recorded which). This clonotype originated in a man aged 25 to 40 who had recovered from COVID-19. The CDR3 DNA is TGTGCCAGTAGTCCCCAGGGGATCTATGGCTACACCTTC. This translates into CASSPQGIYGYTF.